This T cell receptor beta chain stems from a study of blood T cells in healthy people across ages. CDR1 is MNHEY, CDR2 SVGEGT, per germline. This CDR3 has 11 residues. Trimming left V 2 bases short and J 10 bases short, with 7 bases between. This clonotype occurred many times. Primed by a sample-barcoded 5' primer and a J-beta primer mix, a second PCR proceeded for 7 to 11 cycles. TCRdb redid the calling of the 5' RACE reads with MiXCR, one entry per CDR3 protein. The sample lists approximately 1.5 million distinct CDR3 sequences, 34% occurring once. This sequence originates from a woman aged 25 to 39 in good health. The rearrangement uses TRBV6-2 or TRBV6-3 and TRBJ2-3; D uncertain. The sequencing input was blood. Here the CDR3 reads CASSYGSPQYF. Written as DNA, the CDR3 is TGTGCCAGCAGTTACGGGTCTCCGCAGTATTTT.